The sequence of this T cell receptor beta chain was determined in a study of identical twins. TCRdb passed the 5' RACE reads through MiXCR, listing each CDR3 protein once. The sample consists of over 600,000 distinct CDR3 sequences, 21% of them appearing once. V was clipped by 6 bases and J by 2 bases, with 10 bases between them. CDR1 and CDR2 (germline): DFQATT, SNEGSKA (reference sequence). CDR3 length: 12 residues. This clonotype was recorded at least ten times. A further study also used this sample, focusing on T cells expressing NK-cell markers. From that second work: These clonotypes, the leaders elsewhere, also led the CD3+CD56-NKG2C+ fraction in four donors.

This clonotype originated in a woman between 18 and 29 years old in good health. The sequenced sample consisted of PBMCs. The rearrangement uses TRBV20-1 and TRBJ2-5, with D maybe TRBD1 (6 bases). The CDR3 spells CSATGSQETQYF. The CDR3 DNA reads TGCAGTGCGACAGGATCTCAAGAGACCCAGTACTTC.